The 16 T cell receptor beta chains given below trace back to one sample, sequenced in a study of cytomegalovirus exposure and HLA in healthy donors. Both 60 Vbeta primers and 13 Jbeta primers went into the PCR. Method: immunoSEQ multiplex PCR; TCRdb's copy keeps in-frame clones and lacks some. This repertoire shows 90,000 to 150,000 clones, approximately 78% found once; its top ten account for 3.3%. Sequenced: PBMCs. The receptors stem from a woman aged 25 to 39 in good health and CMV-seropositive.

The CDR3 sequence: CASSLATSYEQYF. In DNA form, the CDR3 reads TGTGCCAGCAGCTTAGCGACTTCCTACGAGCAGTACTTC. V gene TRBV7-8 combines with J gene TRBJ2-7; no firm D call. This CDR3 has 13 residues. The ends were cut back, 0 bases at V and 1 base at J, with 4 bases in the middle. The germline V gene encodes CDR1 SGHVS and CDR2 FQNEAQ.

The table lists this clone with a count of one. V and J are TRBV2 and TRBJ1-5; D possibly corresponds to TRBD1 (6 bases). The CDR3 loop spans 14 amino acids. The germline V gene encodes CDR1 SNHLY and CDR2 FYNNEI. V lost 5 bases and J 5 bases, leaving 13 bases between the germline ends. Here the CDR3 reads CASSLDRRDQPQHF. DNA of the CDR3: TGTGCCAGCAGTCTTGACAGGAGAGATCAGCCCCAGCATTTT.

This clone was counted a few times. The chain is built from TRBV7-6 and TRBJ1-2, with a tentative D call TRBD1 (5 bases). Germline assignment: CDR1 SGHVS and CDR2 FNYEAQ. This CDR3 has 14 residues. V was trimmed by 1 base and J by 5 bases, leaving 11 bases between them. The chain's CDR3 is CASSLDRGAYGYTF. In nucleotides, the CDR3 is TGTGCCAGCAGCTTAGACCGCGGGGCATATGGCTACACCTTC.

The CDR3 region has the DNA TGTGCCAGCAGCTTCGGCGGTATCTACGAGCAGTACTTC. Protein: CASSFGGIYEQYF. The V gene is TRBV7-2, the J gene TRBJ2-7; D is undetermined. Trimming took 3 bases from V and 3 from J, leaving 9 bases between them. This CDR3 has 13 amino acids. Germline assignment: CDR1 SGHTA and CDR2 FQGNSA.

This clone was recorded a few times. This chain links TRBV13 with TRBJ2-1; TRBD2 matches 15 bases. The V gene end was trimmed by 4 bases and the J gene end by 3 bases; junction bases not matched to a gene: 4. CDR1 PRHDT and CDR2 FYEKMQ come from the germline V gene (reference sequence). There are 17 residues in the CDR3. CDR3 in DNA: TGTGCCAGCAGCTGGACTAGCGGGGGGGCTGGCTACAATGAGCAGTTCTTC. Translation gives CASSWTSGGAGYNEQFF.

The chain recombines TRBV7-9 with TRBJ2-5; D is perhaps TRBD1 (5 bases). The CDR3 has 15 amino acids. V shed 1 base and J shed 4 bases, with 13 bases lying between them. Germline lookup yields CDR1 SEHNR and CDR2 FQNEAQ (reference sequence). The CDR3 spells CASSLVTSGLETQYF. The CDR3 nucleotides are TGTGCCAGCAGCTTAGTGACTTCAGGGTTAGAGACCCAGTACTTC.

This clone was detected only a few times. The rearrangement joins TRBV5-4 to TRBJ2-6, with no clear D. Germline loops: CDR1 SGHNT, CDR2 YYREEE (reference sequence). This CDR3 contains 12 residues. The germline V and J ends were trimmed by 4 bases and 8 bases, with 7 bases remaining between them. DNA for the CDR3: TGTGCCAGCAGCCCAAACTCCAACGTCCTGACTTTC. It codes for CASSPNSNVLTF.

This clone occurred once. The V call is TRBV7-2, the J call TRBJ1-1; D gene unclear. Germline values: CDR1 SGHTA, CDR2 FQGNSA. Deletions cut 2 bases from V and 5 bases from J, with 12 bases between. The CDR3 covers 14 residues. The CDR3 region has the DNA TGTGCCAGCAGCTTATCCCCGGTATGGACTGAAGCTTTCTTT. Amino acid sequence: CASSLSPVWTEAFF.

The CDR3 region has the DNA TGCAGCGTTGAAAGAGACAGGGGGGCTAACACCTCTCTCTCTCTCCCATTTGGCGAGCAGTACTTC. Its translation: CSVERDRGANTSLSLPFGEQYF. V gene TRBV29-1 combines with J gene TRBJ2-7; 9 positions agree with TRBD1. Germline CDR1 and CDR2: SQVTM and ANQGSEA. This CDR3 region has 22 residues. V lost 2 bases, J lost 6 bases, and 32 bases stayed unmatched.

V is TRBV7-7 and J is TRBJ1-1, with TRBD1 as a possible D gene (6 bases). Trimming took 2 bases from V and 6 from J, leaving 10 bases between them. The CDR3 runs to 13 residues. Germline V gene sequence: CDR1 SSHAT, CDR2 FNYEAQ (reference sequence). The CDR3 sequence is CASSLYEGAEAFF. The CDR3 DNA reads as TGTGCCAGCAGCTTATACGAGGGGGCTGAAGCTTTCTTT.

The chain has TRBV27 and TRBJ1-2; weak D call: TRBD1 (6 bases). Trimming removed 2 bases at V and 7 bases at J, with 26 bases between. Germline loops: CDR1 MNHEY, CDR2 SMNVEV (reference sequence). The length of the CDR3 is 18 residues. In DNA, the CDR3 is TGTGCCAGCAGTTTAAGACCCCAGGGGCGCTTAAATGTTGGTGGCTACACCTTC. It translates to CASSLRPQGRLNVGGYTF.

The rearrangement joins TRBV14 to TRBJ2-3, with 8 positions matching TRBD2. Germline CDR1 reads SGHDN; CDR2 reads FVKESK. V was clipped by 4 bases and J by 0 bases; unmatched bases: 9. The CDR3 runs to 17 residues. The CDR3 sequence is CASSPPGGTTSTDTQYF. The CDR3 DNA reads as TGTGCCAGCAGCCCCCCGGGAGGGACTACTAGCACAGATACGCAGTATTTT.

The gene calls are TRBV11-2 and TRBJ1-4, with unresolved D. Germline values: CDR1 SGHAT, CDR2 FQNNGV. This CDR3 spans 12 amino acids. V dropped 3 bases and J dropped 7 bases, with 6 bases sitting between them. CDR3 DNA sequence: TGTGCCAGCAGCTTGGCAGGTGAAAAACTGTTTTTT. It is translated as CASSLAGEKLFF.

V is TRBV10-3 and J is TRBJ1-2; D call uncertain. The CDR3 loop spans 13 amino acids. The V gene's germline CDR1 is ENHRY and CDR2 SYGVKD. V was trimmed by 3 bases and J by 6 bases, leaving 11 bases between them. Here the CDR3 reads CAISDQHGDGYTF. The CDR3 nucleotides are TGTGCCATCAGTGACCAGCACGGGGATGGCTACACCTTC.

The chain has TRBV30 and TRBJ1-2, with TRBD1 identical over 9 bases. The CDR3 extends over 14 amino acids. Germline V CDR1 and CDR2: GTSNPN, SVGIG (reference sequence). J gave up 4 bases and V 1 base, and 4 bases lay outside the gene matches. The CDR3 protein is CAWSGGTGRYGYTF. For the CDR3, the DNA is TGTGCCTGGAGTGGGGGGACAGGGCGCTATGGCTACACCTTC.

The CDR3 loop reads CSVEWGDGYTF. The CDR3 DNA follows: TGCAGCGTTGAATGGGGGGATGGCTACACCTTC. The rearrangement joins TRBV29-1 to TRBJ1-2; D perhaps matches TRBD1 (5 bases). Trimming left V 2 bases short and J 6 bases short, with 7 bases between. The CDR3 loop spans 11 amino acids. From germline, CDR1 is SQVTM and CDR2 ANQGSEA.